These 22 T cell receptor beta chains originate from one sample sequenced in a study of blood T cell repertoires in COVID-19. Data came from immunoSEQ multiplex PCR; TCRdb stores just in-frame clones and leaves some out. The sample comprises roughly 220,000 clones, roughly 86% of which are singletons, and roughly 10% rests with the top ten. The sample taken for sequencing was peripheral blood. All receptors derive from a woman aged 45-60 years with COVID-19, enrolled during active disease.

This clone has a single count. The rearrangement joins TRBV5-6 to TRBJ2-2; D possibly corresponds to TRBD1 (5 bases). The ends were cut back, 3 bases at V and 6 bases at J, with 15 bases in the middle. The germline V gene has CDR1 SGHDT and CDR2 YYEEEE. This CDR3 contains 15 residues. In DNA, the CDR3 is TGTGCCAGCAGCTCAGACAGAGTCATGGCCGGGGAGCTGTTTTTT. Translating it yields CASSSDRVMAGELFF.

This clone was picked up a small number of times. The chain is built from TRBV30 and TRBJ2-3; a possible D gene is TRBD1 (5 bases). Trimming removed 3 bases from V and 4 bases from J, with 11 bases in between. The length of the CDR3 is 13 residues. Germline V gene sequence: CDR1 GTSNPN, CDR2 SVGIG (reference sequence). CDR3 in DNA: TGTGCCTGGAGCTGGGGCCTCGCAGATACGCAGTATTTT. Translation: CAWSWGLADTQYF.

This chain joins TRBV5-1 and TRBJ2-3, with 8 bases aligning to TRBD2. The J segment lost 0 bases and the V segment lost 4 bases, leaving 10 bases of the junction unmatched. The CDR3 runs 17 residues. From germline, CDR1 is SGHRS and CDR2 YFSETQ. The CDR3 region has the DNA TGCGCCAGCAGCCTGGATCAGAAGCGGGGGAGCACAGATACGCAGTATTTT. Translation gives CASSLDQKRGSTDTQYF.

The chain carries TRBV7-6 and TRBJ2-5, with D possibly being TRBD2 (5 bases). Germline CDR1 is SGHVS and CDR2 is FNYEAQ. The V end lost 4 bases, the J end lost 4 bases, and 16 bases lay between the germline ends. The length of the CDR3 is 15 residues. The CDR3 nucleotides are TGTGCCAGCAGCTCCGGGCTTTGGAGGCGAGAGACCCAGTACTTC. As protein: CASSSGLWRRETQYF.

The V call is TRBV2, the J call TRBJ1-1; D possibly corresponds to TRBD1 (6 bases). The germline CDR1 and CDR2 sequences are SNHLY and FYNNEI. The CDR3 is 14 amino acids. V dropped 5 bases and J dropped 4 bases, with 14 bases sitting between them. DNA for the CDR3: TGTGCCAGCAGTCAAAGGGGGGGATTCACTGAAGCTTTCTTT. Protein sequence: CASSQRGGFTEAFF. The full variable domain, completed using reference TRBV2 and TRBJ1-1, is EPEVTQTPSHQVTQMGQEVILRCVPISNHLYFYWYRQILGQKVEFLVSFYNNEISEKSEIFDDQFSVERPDGSNFTLKIRSTKLEDSAMYFCASSQRGGFTEAFFGQGTRLTVV.

CDR3 in amino acids: CASSQGAESPLHF. CDR3 in DNA: TGCGCCAGCAGCCAGGGGGCAGAATCACCCCTCCACTTT. The chain joins TRBV10-2 to TRBJ1-6; 8 bases fit TRBD1. The germline V gene encodes CDR1 WSHSY and CDR2 SAAADI. V trimming: 6 bases; J trimming: 10 bases; junction bases outside the gene matches: 5. The CDR3 runs to 13 residues.

V is TRBV14 and J is TRBJ2-7; D is perhaps TRBD1 (5 bases). Germline V gene sequence: CDR1 SGHDN, CDR2 FVKESK. Trimming pared 0 bases from V and 7 bases from J, leaving 13 bases between. There are 14 residues in the CDR3. The CDR3 region has the DNA TGTGCCAGCAGCCAAGATCTAGGGGCTGGGGAGCAGTACTTC. Amino acids: CASSQDLGAGEQYF.

This sequence joins TRBV7-2 and TRBJ2-1, with D possibly matching TRBD2 (5 bases). The CDR3 length is 15 residues. Germline assignment: CDR1 SGHTA and CDR2 FQGNSA. Trimming stripped 1 base from V and 3 bases from J, with 10 bases between. The CDR3 nucleotides are TGTGCCAGCAGCTTAGAAGCGGACCTCTACAATGAGCAGTTCTTC. It yields the protein CASSLEADLYNEQFF.

The rearrangement links TRBV25-1 to TRBJ2-7; a possible D gene is TRBD1 (6 bases). Per germline, CDR1 MGHDK and CDR2 SYGVNS. Between the trimmed V and J ends, which lost 3 bases and 3 bases, there was a span of 9 bases. The CDR3 loop spans 13 amino acids. The CDR3 protein is CASSETGIYEQYF. The DNA of the CDR3 is TGTGCCAGCAGTGAGACAGGAATCTACGAGCAGTACTTC.

In this sample, this clone turned up a few times. The genes are TRBV5-1 and TRBJ2-2; 10 bases fit TRBD2. Per germline, CDR1 SGHRS and CDR2 YFSETQ. The J segment lost 7 bases and the V segment lost 2 bases, leaving 5 bases of the junction unmatched. This CDR3 contains 15 residues. The CDR3: CASSFSGGALGELFF. The DNA of the CDR3 is TGCGCCAGCAGCTTCAGCGGGGGGGCCCTCGGGGAGCTGTTTTTT.

DNA for the CDR3: TGTGCCAGCAGCTCGGGACTAGCGGGGGGGGAGCTGTTTTTT. Translating gives CASSSGLAGGELFF. The rearrangement links TRBV7-2 to TRBJ2-2, with TRBD2 identical over 13 bases. V lost 4 bases to trimming and J lost 8 bases; unmatched junction nucleotides: 1. CDR1 SGHTA and CDR2 FQGNSA come from the germline V gene. CDR3 length: 14 residues.

The J gene is TRBJ1-2, the V gene TRBV11-2, with no clear D. This CDR3 is 15 amino acids long. The V gene's germline CDR1 is SGHAT and CDR2 FQNNGV. Trimming stripped 0 bases from V and 1 base from J, with 9 bases between. The CDR3 DNA follows: TGTGCCAGCAGCTTAGATGACTCCCTTAACTATGGCTACACCTTC. It yields the protein CASSLDDSLNYGYTF.

This sequence joins TRBV2 and TRBJ2-5; D is perhaps TRBD2 (6 bases). This CDR3 contains 13 residues. Trimming left V 7 bases short and J 2 bases short, with 11 bases between. Germline-derived CDR1 and CDR2 are SNHLY and FYNNEI. The CDR3 sequence: CASNWRGQETQYF. The CDR3 DNA is TGTGCCAGCAATTGGCGGGGACAAGAGACCCAGTACTTC.

This chain links TRBV2 with TRBJ2-6; 11 nucleotides match TRBD1. Germline CDR1 is SNHLY and CDR2 is FYNNEI. There are 16 residues in the CDR3. V shed 7 bases, J shed 2 bases, and the junction held 4 bases outside the gene matches. The CDR3, as DNA: TGTGCCAGCAAGAGGACAGGGGGCGCTGGGGCCAACGTCCTGACTTTC. The encoded protein is CASKRTGGAGANVLTF. The full variable domain, rest sourced from reference TRBV2 and TRBJ2-6, is EPEVTQTPSHQVTQMGQEVILRCVPISNHLYFYWYRQILGQKVEFLVSFYNNEISEKSEIFDDQFSVERPDGSNFTLKIRSTKLEDSAMYFCASKRTGGAGANVLTFGAGSRLTVL.

This rearrangement joins TRBV5-1 to TRBJ2-2; D gene unclear. Germline loops: CDR1 SGHRS, CDR2 YFSETQ. This CDR3 has 14 residues. V lost 6 bases and J 4 bases, leaving 13 bases between the germline ends. The DNA for the CDR3 is TGCGCCAGCACTCTTTCTCCTCCCACCGGGGAGCTGTTTTTT. This translates into CASTLSPPTGELFF.

V gene TRBV7-8 combines with J gene TRBJ2-1; no firm D call. Trimming left V 1 base short and J 7 bases short, with 11 bases between. This CDR3 comprises 14 residues. Germline V gene data show CDR1 as SGHVS and CDR2 as FQNEAQ. The CDR3 coding sequence is TGTGCCAGCAGCTTAGAAGCCAGGTCAAATGAGCAGTTCTTC. This codes for CASSLEARSNEQFF.

The gene calls are TRBV24-1 and TRBJ1-2; D possibly corresponds to TRBD1 (6 bases). Germline assignment: CDR1 KGHDR and CDR2 SFDVKD. The CDR3 has 13 amino acids. With 6 bases removed from V and 4 bases from J, the gap between germline ends came to 11 bases. CDR3 DNA sequence: TGTGCCACCAGTCCGCCGACAGGCTATGGCTACACCTTC. It translates to CATSPPTGYGYTF.

The chain is built from TRBV9 and TRBJ1-2; D might be TRBD1 (5 bases). Germline CDR1 and CDR2: SGDLS and YYNGEE. With 2 bases removed from V and 3 bases from J, the gap between germline ends came to 14 bases. The CDR3 runs 15 residues. The CDR3 loop is CASSVSDGGDYGYTF. CDR3 DNA: TGTGCCAGCAGCGTTTCCGACGGGGGAGACTATGGCTACACCTTC.

The chain links TRBV3-1 (or the pseudogene TRBV3-2) to TRBJ2-5; the D gene is possibly TRBD2 (6 bases). The germline V gene encodes CDR1 LGHDT and CDR2 YNNKEL (reference sequence). Trimming shortened V by 1 base and J by 3 bases, and 15 bases separated the two germline ends. The CDR3 runs to 16 residues. CDR3 nucleotide sequence: TGTGCCAGCAGCCAAGGTAGCGGTACTATAAAAGAGACCCAGTACTTC. Encoded protein: CASSQGSGTIKETQYF.

This clone showed up just a few times. The V gene is TRBV9, the J gene TRBJ1-3, with no clear D. Between the trimmed V and J ends, which lost 4 bases and 0 bases, there was a span of 14 bases. The germline CDR1 and CDR2 sequences are SGDLS and YYNGEE. The CDR3 totals 16 residues. CDR3: CASSQTGTSSGNTIYF. CDR3 bases: TGTGCCAGCAGCCAAACGGGAACATCCTCTGGAAACACCATATATTTT.

Notes on this clone: The sample carries other DNA sequences with the same CDR3. The chain combines TRBV11-2 with TRBJ2-7; D gene unclear. From germline, CDR1 is SGHAT and CDR2 FQNNGV. The CDR3 spans 10 residues. V was pared by 5 bases and J by 4 bases, with 3 bases between. Here the CDR3 DNA reads TGTGCCAGCAGCCATTACGAGCAGTACTTC. Protein product: CASSHYEQYF.

This clone was picked up one time. J is TRBJ2-7 and V is TRBV6-2 or TRBV6-3, with D unresolved. The ends were cut back, 2 bases at V and 0 bases at J, with 11 bases in the middle. Germline loops: CDR1 MNHEY, CDR2 SVGEGT. CDR3 length equals 15 residues. CDR3 protein: CASSYGWAYSYEQYF. CDR3 DNA sequence: TGTGCCAGCAGTTACGGATGGGCGTACTCCTACGAGCAGTACTTC.